Below are 3 T cell receptor beta chains sequenced from a single sample in a study of T cells in Graves' hyperthyroidism and ophthalmopathy. RNA transcripts yielded amplified TCR beta CDR3 regions. During a first-round RT-PCR of the TCR CDR3, the HTBI primer set was used. TCRdb fed the multiplex PCR reads into MiXCR, producing one record per CDR3 protein. The table lists 370,000 or so distinct CDR3 sequences, 13% of them singletons. Sequenced material: blood. The receptors shown here come from a man aged 25 to 40 with Graves' hyperthyroidism that later progressed to Graves' ophthalmopathy.

This clonotype came up many times. The rearrangement uses TRBV30 and TRBJ2-5; possible D gene TRBD1, 5 bases. The CDR3 is 10 amino acids. Trimming shortened V by 2 bases and J by 7 bases, and 5 bases separated the two germline ends. Germline lookup yields CDR1 GTSNPN and CDR2 SVGIG (reference sequence). CDR3 in amino acids: CAWSRGTQYF. The CDR3 nucleotides read TGTGCCTGGAGTAGGGGGACCCAGTACTTC.

This clonotype has ten or more counts. The chain couples TRBV7-9 to TRBJ2-7; 8 positions agree with TRBD1. The ends lost 4 bases at V and 2 bases at J; junction bases unmatched: 10. The length of the CDR3 is 16 residues. Germline V gene sequence: CDR1 SEHNR, CDR2 FQNEAQ (reference sequence). CDR3 nucleotides: TGTGCCAGCAGCTCCGACACAGGGGGGCCAACCTACGAGCAGTACTTC. This translates into CASSSDTGGPTYEQYF.

The rearrangement joins TRBV20-1 to TRBJ1-2; TRBD1 matches at 9 bases. Losses at the gene ends were 5 bases for V and 7 bases for J; bases not matched to a gene: 11. The CDR3 runs to 14 residues. Germline V gene sequence: CDR1 DFQATT, CDR2 SNEGSKA (reference sequence). The CDR3 here is CSAVRTGDFGGYTF. CDR3 bases: TGCAGTGCTGTCCGGACAGGGGATTTTGGTGGCTACACCTTC.